Sequencing of this TCR beta chain was carried out in a study of blood T cell repertoires in COVID-19. For the study at large: PBMCs, B-cell-depleted T cells, or T cells were the source of the cDNA or gDNA that made up the material.

In the original workflow: By means of reference gene primer amplification, nucleated cell counts were estimated. TCRdb keeps only in-frame clones here, not all; method: immunoSEQ multiplex PCR. V and J calls and clone size follow that table, whereas D and trimming were derived from the DNA. The sample includes some 230,000 clones, 75% to 90% of them seen just once. Only a few counts were recorded for this clone. Followed over time, Seattle patients had been enrolled while infection was active. Germline V gene lookup returns CDR1 GTSNPN and CDR2 SVGIG (reference sequence). Trimming took 6 bases from V and 3 from J, leaving 12 bases between them. The CDR3 is 13 residues long.

The genes are TRBV30 and TRBJ1-5; D is possibly TRBD1 (5 bases). Sequenced input: peripheral blood. The sequence was obtained from a woman older than 75 with COVID-19, enrolled during active disease. CDR3 in amino acids: CACTQGINQPQHF. Here the CDR3 DNA reads TGTGCCTGTACCCAGGGTATCAATCAGCCCCAGCATTTT.